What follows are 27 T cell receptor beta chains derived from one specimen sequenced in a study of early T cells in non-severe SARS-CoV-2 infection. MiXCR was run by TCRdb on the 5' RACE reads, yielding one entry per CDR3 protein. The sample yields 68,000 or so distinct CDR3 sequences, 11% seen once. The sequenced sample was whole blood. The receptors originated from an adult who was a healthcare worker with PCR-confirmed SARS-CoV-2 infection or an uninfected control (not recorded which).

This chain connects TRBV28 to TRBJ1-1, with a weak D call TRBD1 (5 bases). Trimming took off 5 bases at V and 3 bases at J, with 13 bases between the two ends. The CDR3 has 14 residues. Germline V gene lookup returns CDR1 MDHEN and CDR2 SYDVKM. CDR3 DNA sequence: TGTGCCAGCAGTGGAGGGGCGGGAGACACTGAAGCTTTCTTT. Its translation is CASSGGAGDTEAFF.

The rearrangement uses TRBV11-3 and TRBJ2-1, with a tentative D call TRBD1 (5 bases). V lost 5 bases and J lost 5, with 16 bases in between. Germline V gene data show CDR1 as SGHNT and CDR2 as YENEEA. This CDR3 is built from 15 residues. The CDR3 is CASSPRRASNNEQFF. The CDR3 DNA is TGTGCCAGCAGCCCTCGCAGGGCATCGAACAATGAGCAGTTCTTC.

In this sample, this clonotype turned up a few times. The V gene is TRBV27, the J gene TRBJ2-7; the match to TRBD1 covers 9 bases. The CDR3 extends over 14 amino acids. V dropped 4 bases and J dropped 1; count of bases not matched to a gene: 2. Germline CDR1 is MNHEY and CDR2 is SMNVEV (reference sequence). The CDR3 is CASSYGTGSYEQYF. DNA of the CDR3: TGTGCCAGCAGTTATGGGACAGGGTCCTACGAGCAGTACTTC.

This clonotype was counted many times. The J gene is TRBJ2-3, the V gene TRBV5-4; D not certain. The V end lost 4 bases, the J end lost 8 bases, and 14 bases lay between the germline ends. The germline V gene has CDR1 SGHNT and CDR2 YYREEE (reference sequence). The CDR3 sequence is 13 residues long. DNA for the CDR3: TGTGCCAGCAGCCACGATTCCGACGGTACGCAGTATTTT. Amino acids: CASSHDSDGTQYF.

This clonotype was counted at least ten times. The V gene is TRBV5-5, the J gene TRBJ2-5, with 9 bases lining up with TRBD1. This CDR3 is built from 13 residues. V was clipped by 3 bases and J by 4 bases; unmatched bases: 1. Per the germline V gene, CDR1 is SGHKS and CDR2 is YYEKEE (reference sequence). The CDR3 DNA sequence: TGTGCCAGCAGCTCGACAGGGGGAGAGACCCAGTACTTC. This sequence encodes CASSSTGGETQYF.

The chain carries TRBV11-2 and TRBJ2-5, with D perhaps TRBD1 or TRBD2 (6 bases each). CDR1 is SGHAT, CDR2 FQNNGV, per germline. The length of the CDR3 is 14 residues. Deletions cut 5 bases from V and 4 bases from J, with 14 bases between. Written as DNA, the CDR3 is TGTGCCAGCAGCCTCATGACGGGGGCAGAGACCCAGTACTTC. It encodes CASSLMTGAETQYF.

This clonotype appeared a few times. Written as DNA, the CDR3 is TGTGCCAGCAGTTTAGGGTTCGGACGCAATCAGCCCCAGCATTTT. Amino acids: CASSLGFGRNQPQHF. This chain links TRBV27 with TRBJ1-5; D not certain. V gave up 2 bases and J gave up 2 bases, with 10 bases separating them. The CDR3 covers 15 residues. The germline V gene encodes CDR1 MNHEY and CDR2 SMNVEV (reference sequence).

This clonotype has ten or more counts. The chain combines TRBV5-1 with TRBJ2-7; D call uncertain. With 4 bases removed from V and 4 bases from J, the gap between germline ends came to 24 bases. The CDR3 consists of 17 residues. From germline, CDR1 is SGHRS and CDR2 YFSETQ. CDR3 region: CASSPLGSLEHPYEQYF. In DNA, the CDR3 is TGCGCCAGCAGCCCCTTGGGCAGCCTCGAACACCCTTACGAGCAGTACTTC.

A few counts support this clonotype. CDR3 bases: TGTGCCAGCAGCAAAGAAGGACTAGCGGGAACCCTCCAATCCTACGAGCAGTACTTC. It yields the protein CASSKEGLAGTLQSYEQYF. This rearrangement joins TRBV9 to TRBJ2-7; 12 nucleotides match TRBD2. The V gene's germline CDR1 is SGDLS and CDR2 YYNGEE. V dropped 4 bases and J dropped 1; count of bases not matched to a gene: 15. The CDR3 runs to 19 residues.

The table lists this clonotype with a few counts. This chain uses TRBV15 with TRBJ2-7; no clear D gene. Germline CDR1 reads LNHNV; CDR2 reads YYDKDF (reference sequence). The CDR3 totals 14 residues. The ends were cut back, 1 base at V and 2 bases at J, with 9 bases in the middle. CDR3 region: CATSRGAEPYEQYF. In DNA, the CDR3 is TGTGCCACCAGCAGAGGCGCAGAACCCTACGAGCAGTACTTC.

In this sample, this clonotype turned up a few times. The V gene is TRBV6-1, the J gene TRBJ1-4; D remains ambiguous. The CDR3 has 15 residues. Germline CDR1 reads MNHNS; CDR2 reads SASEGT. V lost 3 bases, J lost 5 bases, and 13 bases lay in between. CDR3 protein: CASSDGKARNEKLFF. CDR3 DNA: TGTGCCAGCAGTGATGGAAAGGCGAGGAATGAAAAACTGTTTTTT.

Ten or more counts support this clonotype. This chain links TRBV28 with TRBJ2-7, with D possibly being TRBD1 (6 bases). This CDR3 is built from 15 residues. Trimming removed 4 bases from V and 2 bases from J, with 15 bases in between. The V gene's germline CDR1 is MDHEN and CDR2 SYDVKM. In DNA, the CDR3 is TGTGCCAGCAGTTCATCGACAGGTGGGACCTACGAGCAGTACTTC. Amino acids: CASSSSTGGTYEQYF.

CDR3 sequence: CATSELQGGTDTQYF. CDR3 nucleotide sequence: TGTGCCACCAGTGAACTACAGGGAGGCACAGATACGCAGTATTTT. The chain joins TRBV24-1 to TRBJ2-3; possible D gene TRBD1, 6 bases. Germline V gene sequence: CDR1 KGHDR, CDR2 SFDVKD. Trimming shortened V by 4 bases and J by 1 base, and 11 bases separated the two germline ends. This CDR3 spans 15 amino acids.

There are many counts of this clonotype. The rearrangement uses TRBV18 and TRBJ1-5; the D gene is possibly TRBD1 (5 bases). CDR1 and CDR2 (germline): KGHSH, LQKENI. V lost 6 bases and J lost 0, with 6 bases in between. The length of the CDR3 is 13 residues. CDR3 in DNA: TGTGCCAGCTCCAGGGATAGCAATCAGCCCCAGCATTTT. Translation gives CASSRDSNQPQHF.

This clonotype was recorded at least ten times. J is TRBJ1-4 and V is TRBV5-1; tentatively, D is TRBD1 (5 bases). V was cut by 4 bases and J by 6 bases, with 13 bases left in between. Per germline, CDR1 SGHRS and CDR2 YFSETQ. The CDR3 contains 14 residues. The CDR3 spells CASSRGTSDEKLFF. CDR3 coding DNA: TGCGCCAGCAGCCGCGGGACGTCTGATGAAAAACTGTTTTTT.

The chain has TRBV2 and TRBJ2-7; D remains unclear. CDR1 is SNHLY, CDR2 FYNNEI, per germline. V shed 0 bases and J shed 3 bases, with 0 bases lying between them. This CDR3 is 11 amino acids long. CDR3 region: CASSEAYEQYF. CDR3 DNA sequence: TGTGCCAGCAGTGAAGCCTACGAGCAGTACTTC. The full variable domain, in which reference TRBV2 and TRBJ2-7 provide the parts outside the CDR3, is EPEVTQTPSHQVTQMGQEVILRCVPISNHLYFYWYRQILGQKVEFLVSFYNNEISEKSEIFDDQFSVERPDGSNFTLKIRSTKLEDSAMYFCASSEAYEQYFGPGTRLTVT.

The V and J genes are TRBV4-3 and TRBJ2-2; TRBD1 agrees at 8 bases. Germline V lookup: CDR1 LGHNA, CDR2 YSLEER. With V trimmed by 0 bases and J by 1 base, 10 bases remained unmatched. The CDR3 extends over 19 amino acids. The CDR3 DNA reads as TGCGCCAGCAGCCAAGACACCTCACCGGGACAGGAGAACACCGGGGAGCTGTTTTTT. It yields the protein CASSQDTSPGQENTGELFF.

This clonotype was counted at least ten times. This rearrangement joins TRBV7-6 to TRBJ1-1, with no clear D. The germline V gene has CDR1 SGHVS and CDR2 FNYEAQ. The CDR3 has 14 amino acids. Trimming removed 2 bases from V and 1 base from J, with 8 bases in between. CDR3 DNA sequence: TGTGCCAGCAGCTTACGCCGGACGAACACTGAAGCTTTCTTT. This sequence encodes CASSLRRTNTEAFF.

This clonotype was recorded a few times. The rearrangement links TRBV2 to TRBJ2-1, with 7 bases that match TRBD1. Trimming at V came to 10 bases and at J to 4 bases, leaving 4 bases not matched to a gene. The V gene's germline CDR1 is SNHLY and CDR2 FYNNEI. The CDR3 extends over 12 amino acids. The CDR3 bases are TGTGCCACCCGGGACAGATACAATGAGCAGTTCTTC. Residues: CATRDRYNEQFF.

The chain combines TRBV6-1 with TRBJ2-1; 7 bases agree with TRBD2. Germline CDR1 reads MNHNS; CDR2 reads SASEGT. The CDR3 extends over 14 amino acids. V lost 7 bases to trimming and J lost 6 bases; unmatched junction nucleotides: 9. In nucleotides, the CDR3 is TGTGCCAGCATAGCGCCGGGGGGAGTCAATGAGCAGTTCTTC. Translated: CASIAPGGVNEQFF.

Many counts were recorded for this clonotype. This chain's CDR3 is CASSRVETQYF. The CDR3 DNA reads as TGTGCCAGCAGTCGGGTGGAGACCCAGTACTTC. The chain recombines TRBV6-2 or TRBV6-3 with TRBJ2-5, with no clear D. Trimming stripped 5 bases from V and 5 bases from J, with 6 bases between. The CDR3 contains 11 residues. Per the germline V gene, CDR1 is MNHEY and CDR2 is SVGEGT.

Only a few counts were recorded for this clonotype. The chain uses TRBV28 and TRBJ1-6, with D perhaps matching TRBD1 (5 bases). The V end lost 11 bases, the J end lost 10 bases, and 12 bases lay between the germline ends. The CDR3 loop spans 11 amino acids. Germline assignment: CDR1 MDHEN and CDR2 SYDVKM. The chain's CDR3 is CASRTNSPLHF. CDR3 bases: TGTGCCTCCAGGACAAACTCACCCCTCCACTTT.

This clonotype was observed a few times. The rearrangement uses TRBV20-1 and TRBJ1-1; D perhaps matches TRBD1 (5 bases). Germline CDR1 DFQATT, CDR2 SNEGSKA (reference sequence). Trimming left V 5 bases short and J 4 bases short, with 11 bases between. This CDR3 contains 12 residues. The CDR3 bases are TGCAGTGCTGTCGCAGGGCCCACTGAAGCTTTCTTT. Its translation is CSAVAGPTEAFF.

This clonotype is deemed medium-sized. The CDR3 reads CASSLADSYEQYF. The CDR3 nucleotides read TGCGCCAGCAGCCTAGCGGACTCCTACGAGCAGTACTTC. This chain connects TRBV4-1 to TRBJ2-7; D may be TRBD2 (6 bases). The V gene's germline CDR1 is MGHRA and CDR2 YSYEKL. V was trimmed by 4 bases and J by 0 bases, leaving 7 bases between them. The CDR3 totals 13 residues.

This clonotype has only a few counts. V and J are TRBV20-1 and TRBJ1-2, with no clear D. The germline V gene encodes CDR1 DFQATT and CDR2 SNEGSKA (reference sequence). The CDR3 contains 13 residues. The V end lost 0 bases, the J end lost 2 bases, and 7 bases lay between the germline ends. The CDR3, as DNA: TGCAGTGCTAGAGACCGACCGAACTATGGCTACACCTTC. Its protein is CSARDRPNYGYTF.

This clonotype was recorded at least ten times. Here the CDR3 DNA reads TGCAGTGCTAGAGTTGGCGGGACAAATGAGCAGTTCTTC. This sequence encodes CSARVGGTNEQFF. The chain couples TRBV20-1 to TRBJ2-1; D is perhaps TRBD1 or TRBD2 (6 bases each). Germline-derived CDR1 and CDR2 are DFQATT and SNEGSKA (reference sequence). The CDR3 is 13 amino acids. The V end was cut by 1 base, the J end by 7 bases, with 11 bases between.

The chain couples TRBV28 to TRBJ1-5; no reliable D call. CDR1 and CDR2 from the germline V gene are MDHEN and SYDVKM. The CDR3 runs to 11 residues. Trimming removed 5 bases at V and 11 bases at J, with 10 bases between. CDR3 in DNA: TGTGCCAGCAGTAACCGTGGGGCCCAGCATTTT. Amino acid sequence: CASSNRGAQHF.